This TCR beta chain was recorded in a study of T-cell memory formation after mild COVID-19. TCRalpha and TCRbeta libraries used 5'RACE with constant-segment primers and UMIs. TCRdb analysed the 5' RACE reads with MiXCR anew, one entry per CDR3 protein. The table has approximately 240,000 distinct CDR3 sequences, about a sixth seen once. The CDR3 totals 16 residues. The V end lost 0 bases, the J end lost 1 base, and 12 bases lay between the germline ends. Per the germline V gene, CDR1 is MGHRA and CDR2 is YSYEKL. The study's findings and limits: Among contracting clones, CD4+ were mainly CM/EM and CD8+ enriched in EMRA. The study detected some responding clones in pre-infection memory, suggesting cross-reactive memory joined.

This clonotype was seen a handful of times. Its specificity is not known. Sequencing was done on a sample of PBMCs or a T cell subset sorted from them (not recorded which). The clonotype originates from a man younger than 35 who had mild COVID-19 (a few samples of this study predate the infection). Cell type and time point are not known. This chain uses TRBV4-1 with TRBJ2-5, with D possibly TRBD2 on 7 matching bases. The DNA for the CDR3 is TGCGCCAGCAGCCAAGAGGGGGGGCTCATCCAAGAGACCCAGTACTTC. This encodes CASSQEGGLIQETQYF.